These 22 T cell receptor beta chains were sequenced from one sample in a study of identical twins. A single record per CDR3 protein comes from TCRdb applying MiXCR to the 5' RACE reads. Of around 490,000 distinct CDR3 sequences listed, 13% to 15% were seen once; the top ten hold 0.8% to 1%. This same sample was also taken into another study, of yellow fever vaccine responses in identical twins.

Sequencing input: CD4+ T cells sorted from blood. The receptors stem from a woman younger than 35 in good health.

The genes are TRBV5-4 and TRBJ2-7, with no clear D. The CDR3 is 11 residues long. V shed 10 bases and J shed 5 bases, with 13 bases lying between them. The germline V gene encodes CDR1 SGHNT and CDR2 YYREEE (reference sequence). The CDR3 DNA follows: TGTGCCCCAGCCGGCACCCACGAGCAGTACTTC. As protein: CAPAGTHEQYF.

Many counts were recorded for this clonotype. This sequence joins TRBV5-1 and TRBJ2-1; 7 nucleotides match TRBD1. V lost 3 bases to trimming and J lost 7 bases; unmatched junction nucleotides: 10. The CDR3 spans 15 residues. Germline V CDR1 and CDR2: SGHRS, YFSETQ. CDR3 bases: TGCGCCAGCAGCTACGGGTCAGGGGGTCTGAATGAGCAGTTCTTC. Encoded protein: CASSYGSGGLNEQFF.

The rearrangement links TRBV20-1 to TRBJ2-1, with 9 nucleotides matching TRBD2. CDR3 length: 19 residues. Trimming at V came to 6 bases and at J to 9 bases, leaving 27 bases not matched to a gene. The V gene's germline CDR1 is DFQATT and CDR2 SNEGSKA (reference sequence). This chain's CDR3 is CSAPPEGLAGVLPSGEQFF. CDR3 nucleotide sequence: TGCAGTGCCCCCCCCGAGGGACTAGCCGGAGTGCTCCCGAGCGGTGAGCAGTTCTTC.

This clonotype was observed a few times. This chain joins TRBV2 and TRBJ1-5; D unclear. The CDR3 is made up of 14 amino acids. The germline V gene encodes CDR1 SNHLY and CDR2 FYNNEI. With 8 bases removed from V and 3 bases from J, the gap between germline ends came to 14 bases. For the CDR3, the DNA is TGTGCCAGCGAATTAAGGTTTTACAATCAGCCCCAGCATTTT. Encoded protein: CASELRFYNQPQHF.

In its sample, this clonotype was seen a few times. The chain combines TRBV20-1 with TRBJ2-1; 11 bases fit TRBD2. In germline, CDR1 is DFQATT, CDR2 SNEGSKA (reference sequence). Unmatched junction bases numbered 0, after V lost 4 bases and J lost 7 bases. There are 12 residues in the CDR3. CDR3: CSATSGRNEQFF. The CDR3 nucleotides are TGCAGTGCTACTAGCGGGAGGAATGAGCAGTTCTTC.

The rearrangement uses TRBV10-3 and TRBJ2-1, with D possibly matching TRBD2 (5 bases). CDR3 size: 11 residues. Germline CDR1 and CDR2: ENHRY and SYGVKD. CDR3 in DNA: TGTGACACCCTCCTAGCAAATGAGCAGTTCTTC. The encoded protein is CDTLLANEQFF.

This clonotype turned up a few times. Written as DNA, the CDR3 is TGCAGTGCTGGGGGGCAGGCGACCTACGAGCAGTACTTC. Encoded protein: CSAGGQATYEQYF. V usage is TRBV20-1 and J usage is TRBJ2-7; D tentatively fits TRBD1 or TRBD2 (6 bases each). The CDR3 runs 13 residues. Germline V gene lookup returns CDR1 DFQATT and CDR2 SNEGSKA (reference sequence). The V end lost 5 bases, the J end lost 2 bases, and 13 bases lay between the germline ends.

This clonotype was observed a few times. The J gene is TRBJ1-1, the V gene TRBV6-2 or TRBV6-3; D may be TRBD1 (5 bases). The CDR3 consists of 16 residues. V lost 6 bases and J 0 bases, leaving 17 bases between the germline ends. Germline-derived CDR1 and CDR2 are MNHEY and SVGEGT. For the CDR3, the DNA is TGTGCCAGCAGCGATGGCGGGGCCCCTTTGAACACTGAAGCTTTCTTT. This sequence encodes CASSDGGAPLNTEAFF.

CDR3 protein: CAIQRHNEQFF. CDR3 nucleotide sequence: TGTGCCATCCAAAGGCACAATGAGCAGTTCTTC. V is TRBV10-3 and J is TRBJ2-1; no definite D call. Looked up from germline, CDR1 is ENHRY and CDR2 is SYGVKD. Trimming cost V 8 bases and J 5 bases, with 7 bases left between them. CDR3 length: 11 residues.

V and J are TRBV4-2 and TRBJ2-3, with D unclear. This CDR3 comprises 14 residues. Per germline, CDR1 LGHNA and CDR2 YNFKEQ. V lost 5 bases to trimming and J lost 3 bases, with 12 bases between them. CDR3 DNA: TGTGCCAGCAGCTCGGAAAAGGGAACAGATACGCAGTATTTT. This gives the protein CASSSEKGTDTQYF.

The chain carries TRBV2 and TRBJ2-2; 9 bases fit TRBD2. The CDR3 has 15 amino acids. Trimming cost V 4 bases and J 1 base; bases outside gene matches: 1. The germline V gene encodes CDR1 SNHLY and CDR2 FYNNEI. The DNA of the CDR3 is TGTGCCAGCAGTGGACTAGCGGTGAACACCGGGGAGCTGTTTTTT. Its translation: CASSGLAVNTGELFF.

This clonotype has just a few counts. The chain combines TRBV28 with TRBJ1-1, with 10 bases lining up with TRBD1. Unmatched junction bases numbered 9, after V lost 4 bases and J lost 7 bases. Germline CDR1 reads MDHEN; CDR2 reads SYDVKM. The CDR3 covers 15 residues. This CDR3 reads CASSSAGTGDGEAFF. The CDR3, as DNA: TGTGCCAGCAGTTCCGCCGGGACAGGGGACGGTGAAGCTTTCTTT.

This clonotype has more than one count but fewer than ten. The rearrangement links TRBV18 to TRBJ1-4, with 8 positions matching TRBD1. J was trimmed by 10 bases and V by 1 base; bases with no gene match: 11. The CDR3 extends over 16 amino acids. CDR1 and CDR2 (germline): KGHSH, LQKENI. The CDR3 nucleotides are TGTGCCAGCTCACCACGGACAGGGCGGGGTGAGGGAAAACTGTTTTTT. Translation: CASSPRTGRGEGKLFF.

V is TRBV12-3 or TRBV12-4 and J is TRBJ2-5; tentative D call: TRBD1 (5 bases). V gave up 6 bases and J gave up 1 base, with 15 bases separating them. There are 15 residues in the CDR3. The CDR3 region has the DNA TGTGCCAGCAGGAATACCGAGACAGTCCAAGAGACCCAGTACTTC. Encoded protein: CASRNTETVQETQYF.

The chain employs TRBV5-1 and TRBJ2-7; D possibly matches TRBD1 or TRBD2 (5 bases each). Looked up from germline, CDR1 is SGHRS and CDR2 is YFSETQ. The CDR3 covers 14 residues. V gave up 6 bases and J gave up 1 base, with 14 bases separating them. DNA for the CDR3: TGCGCCAGCACCCGGGACCCGGGATCCTACGAGCAGTACTTC. Amino acid sequence: CASTRDPGSYEQYF.

The V gene is TRBV5-1, the J gene TRBJ2-7; D might be TRBD2 (5 bases). The CDR3 runs to 15 residues. V lost 0 bases, J lost 7 bases, and 17 bases lay in between. Germline CDR1 is SGHRS and CDR2 is YFSETQ. CDR3 amino acids: CASSLDSGSLGEQYF. CDR3 sequence (DNA): TGCGCCAGCAGCTTGGACAGCGGATCCCTCGGGGAGCAGTACTTC.

This clonotype appeared a few times. This chain joins TRBV29-1 and TRBJ1-1; D is ambiguous. The CDR3 sequence is 13 residues long. The germline V gene encodes CDR1 SQVTM and CDR2 ANQGSEA. Trimming removed 3 bases from V and 7 bases from J, with 15 bases in between. In nucleotides, the CDR3 is TGCAGCGTTGACTCGTGGGGTTCTGGTGAAGCTTTCTTT. This sequence encodes CSVDSWGSGEAFF.

This chain links TRBV27 with TRBJ2-2, with 7 bases identical to TRBD1. After removal of 8 bases from V and 2 bases from J, the junction contained 8 bases not matched to a gene. Germline V gives CDR1 MNHEY, CDR2 SMNVEV (reference sequence). The CDR3 length is 15 residues. The CDR3 is CASQRGQTNTGELFF. The DNA of the CDR3 is TGTGCCAGCCAAAGGGGACAGACCAACACCGGGGAGCTGTTTTTT.

This clonotype was counted a few times. The chain has TRBV7-6 and TRBJ2-3, with 10 bases matching TRBD2. Trimming removed 3 bases from V and 4 bases from J; junction bases left unmatched: 13. The CDR3 runs to 18 residues. Germline CDR1 SGHVS, CDR2 FNYEAQ. The CDR3 nucleotides read TGTGCCAGCAGCTTCCTTTCGGGACTAGCGCTTGCTCCAGATACGCAGTATTTT. Translation: CASSFLSGLALAPDTQYF.

This clonotype has just a few counts. The chain links TRBV5-1 to TRBJ2-5; 7 bases match TRBD1. J lost 5 bases, V lost 3 bases, and 7 bases had no gene match. Germline V gene lookup returns CDR1 SGHRS and CDR2 YFSETQ. The CDR3 runs 14 residues. CDR3 sequence (DNA): TGCGCCAGCAGCTCTGGGACAGTTCTGGAGACCCAGTACTTC. The encoded protein is CASSSGTVLETQYF.

This chain connects TRBV11-1 to TRBJ2-3; no definite D call. Per the germline V gene, CDR1 is SGHAT and CDR2 is FQDESV (reference sequence). There are 15 residues in the CDR3. Deletions cut 3 bases from V and 2 bases from J, with 12 bases between. CDR3 bases: TGTGCCAGCAGCTTGAACCCAGGACCCACAGATACGCAGTATTTT. Translation gives CASSLNPGPTDTQYF.

This clonotype was picked up a small number of times. The rearrangement links TRBV15 to TRBJ2-3; D is unclear. The CDR3 spans 16 residues. In germline, CDR1 is LNHNV, CDR2 YYDKDF (reference sequence). The germline V and J ends were trimmed by 1 base and 1 base, with 12 bases remaining between them. The CDR3 loop is CATSRVRARRTDTQYF. CDR3 in DNA: TGTGCCACCAGCAGAGTTCGGGCTAGACGCACAGATACGCAGTATTTT.